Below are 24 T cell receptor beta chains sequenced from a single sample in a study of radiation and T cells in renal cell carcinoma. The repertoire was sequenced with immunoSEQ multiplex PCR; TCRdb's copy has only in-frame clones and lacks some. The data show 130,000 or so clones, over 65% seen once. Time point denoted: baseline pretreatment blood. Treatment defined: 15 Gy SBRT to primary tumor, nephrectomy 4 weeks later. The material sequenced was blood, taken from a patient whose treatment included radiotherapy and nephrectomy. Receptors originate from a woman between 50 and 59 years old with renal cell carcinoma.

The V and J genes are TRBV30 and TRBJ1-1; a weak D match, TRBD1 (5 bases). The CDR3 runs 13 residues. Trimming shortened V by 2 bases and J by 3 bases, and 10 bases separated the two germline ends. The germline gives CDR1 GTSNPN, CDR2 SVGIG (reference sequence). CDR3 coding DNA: TGTGCCTGGAGTTTAGACAGATACACTGAAGCTTTCTTT. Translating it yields CAWSLDRYTEAFF.

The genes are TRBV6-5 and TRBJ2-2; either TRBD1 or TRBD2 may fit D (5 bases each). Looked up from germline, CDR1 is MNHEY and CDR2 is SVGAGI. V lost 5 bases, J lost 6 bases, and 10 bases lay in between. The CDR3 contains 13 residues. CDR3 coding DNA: TGTGCCAGCAGTCGAGGGGCGGCCGGGGAGCTGTTTTTT. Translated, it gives CASSRGAAGELFF.

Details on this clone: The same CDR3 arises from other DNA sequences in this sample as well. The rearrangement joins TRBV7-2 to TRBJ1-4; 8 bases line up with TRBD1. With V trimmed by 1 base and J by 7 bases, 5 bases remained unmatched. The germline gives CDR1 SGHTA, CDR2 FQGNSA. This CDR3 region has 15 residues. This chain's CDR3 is CASSLGGQGGEKLFF. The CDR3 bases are TGTGCCAGCAGCTTAGGCGGACAGGGAGGTGAAAAACTGTTTTTT.

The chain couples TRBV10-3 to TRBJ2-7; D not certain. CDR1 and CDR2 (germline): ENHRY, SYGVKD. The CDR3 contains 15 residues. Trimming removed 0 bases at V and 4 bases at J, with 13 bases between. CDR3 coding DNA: TGTGCCATCAGTGAGTCTCTCGGAAATATGTACGAGCAGTACTTC. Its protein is CAISESLGNMYEQYF.

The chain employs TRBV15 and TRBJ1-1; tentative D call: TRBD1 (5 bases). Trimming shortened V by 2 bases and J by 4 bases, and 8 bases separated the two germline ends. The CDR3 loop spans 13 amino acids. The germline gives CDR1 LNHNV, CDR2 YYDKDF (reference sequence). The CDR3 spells CATSRMGGTEAFF. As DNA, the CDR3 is TGTGCCACCAGCAGAATGGGGGGCACTGAAGCTTTCTTT.

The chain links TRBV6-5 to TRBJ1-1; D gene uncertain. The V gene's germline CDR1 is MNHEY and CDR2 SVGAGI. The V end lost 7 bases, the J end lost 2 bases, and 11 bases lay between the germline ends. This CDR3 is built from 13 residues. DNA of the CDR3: TGTGCCAGCACCCGGTCATCAAACACTGAAGCTTTCTTT. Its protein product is CASTRSSNTEAFF.

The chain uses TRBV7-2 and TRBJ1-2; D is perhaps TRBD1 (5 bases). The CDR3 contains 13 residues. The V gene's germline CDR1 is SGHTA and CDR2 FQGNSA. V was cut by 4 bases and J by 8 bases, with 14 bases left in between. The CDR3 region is CASSSPRGGGYTF. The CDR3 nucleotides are TGTGCCAGCAGCTCCCCCCGGGGGGGAGGCTACACCTTC.

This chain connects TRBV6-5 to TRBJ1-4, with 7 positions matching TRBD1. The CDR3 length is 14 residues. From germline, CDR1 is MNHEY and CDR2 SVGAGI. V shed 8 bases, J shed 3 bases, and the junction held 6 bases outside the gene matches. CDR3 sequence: CASGQAAANEKLFF. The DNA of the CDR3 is TGTGCCAGCGGACAGGCTGCCGCTAATGAAAAACTGTTTTTT.

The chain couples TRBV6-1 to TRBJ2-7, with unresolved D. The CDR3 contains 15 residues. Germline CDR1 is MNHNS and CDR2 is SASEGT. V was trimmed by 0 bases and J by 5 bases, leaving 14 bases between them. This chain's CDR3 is CASSEAGIGSDEQYF. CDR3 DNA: TGTGCCAGCAGTGAAGCCGGCATCGGTTCAGACGAGCAGTACTTC.

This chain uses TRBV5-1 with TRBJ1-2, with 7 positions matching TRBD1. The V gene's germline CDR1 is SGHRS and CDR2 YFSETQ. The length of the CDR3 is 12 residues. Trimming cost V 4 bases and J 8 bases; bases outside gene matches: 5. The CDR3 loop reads CASSETGDGYTF. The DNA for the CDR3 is TGCGCCAGCAGCGAAACAGGGGACGGCTACACCTTC.

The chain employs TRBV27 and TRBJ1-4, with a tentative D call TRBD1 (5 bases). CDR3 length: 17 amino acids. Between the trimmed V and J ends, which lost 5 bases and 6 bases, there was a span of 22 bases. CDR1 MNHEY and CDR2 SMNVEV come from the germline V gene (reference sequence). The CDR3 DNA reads TGTGCCAGCAGTCTCTCCGCGGGTGGGGCGGGTGATGAAAAACTGTTTTTT. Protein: CASSLSAGGAGDEKLFF.

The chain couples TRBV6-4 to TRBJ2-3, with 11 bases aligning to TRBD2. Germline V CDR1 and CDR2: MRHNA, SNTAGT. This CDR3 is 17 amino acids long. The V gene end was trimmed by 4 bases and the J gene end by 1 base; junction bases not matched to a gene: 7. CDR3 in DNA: TGTGCCAGCAGTGCCTCTGGGACTAGCGGACGCACAGATACGCAGTATTTT. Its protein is CASSASGTSGRTDTQYF.

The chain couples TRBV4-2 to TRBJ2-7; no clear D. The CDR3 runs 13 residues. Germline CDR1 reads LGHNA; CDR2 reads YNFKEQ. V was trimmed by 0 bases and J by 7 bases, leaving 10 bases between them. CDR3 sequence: CASSQDPMGEQYF. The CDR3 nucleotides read TGTGCCAGCAGCCAAGATCCAATGGGGGAGCAGTACTTC.

The CDR3 loop is CASSFGGTNEKLFF. Here the CDR3 DNA reads TGCGCCAGCAGCTTCGGAGGGACTAATGAAAAACTGTTTTTT. The V call is TRBV5-1, the J call TRBJ1-4; D remains ambiguous. CDR1 SGHRS and CDR2 YFSETQ come from the germline V gene. The germline V and J ends were trimmed by 2 bases and 2 bases, with 7 bases remaining between them. The CDR3 covers 14 residues.

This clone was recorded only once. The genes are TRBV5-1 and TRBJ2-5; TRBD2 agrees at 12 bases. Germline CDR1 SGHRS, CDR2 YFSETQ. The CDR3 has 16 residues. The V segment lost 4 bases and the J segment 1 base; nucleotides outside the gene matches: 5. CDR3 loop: CASSPGLAGRQETQYF. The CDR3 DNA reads TGCGCCAGCAGCCCGGGACTAGCGGGCCGCCAAGAGACCCAGTACTTC. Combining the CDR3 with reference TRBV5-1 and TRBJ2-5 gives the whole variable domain KAGVTQTPRYLIKTRGQQVTLSCSPISGHRSVSWYQQTPGQGLQFLFEYFSETQRNKGNFPGRFSGRQFSNSRSEMNVSTLELGDSALYLCASSPGLAGRQETQYFGPGTRLLVL.

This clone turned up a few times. The CDR3 region is CASSHPTGRGFGGYTF. CDR3 nucleotides: TGTGCCAGCAGCCATCCGACAGGGCGAGGATTCGGTGGCTACACCTTC. The V gene is TRBV14, the J gene TRBJ1-2; TRBD1 matches at 7 bases. The V gene end was trimmed by 3 bases and the J gene end by 7 bases; junction bases not matched to a gene: 14. This CDR3 has 16 residues. Germline loops: CDR1 SGHDN, CDR2 FVKESK.

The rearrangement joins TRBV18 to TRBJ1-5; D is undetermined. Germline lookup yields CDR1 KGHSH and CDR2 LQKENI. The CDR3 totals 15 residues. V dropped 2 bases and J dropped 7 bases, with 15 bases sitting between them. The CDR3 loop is CASSPESPPYQPQHF. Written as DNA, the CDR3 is TGTGCCAGCTCACCAGAATCTCCTCCCTACCAGCCCCAGCATTTT. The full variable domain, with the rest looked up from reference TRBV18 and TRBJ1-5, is NAGVMQNPRHLVRRRGQEARLRCSPMKGHSHVYWYRQLPEEGLKFMVYLQKENIIDESGMPKERFSAEFPKEGPSILRIQQVVRGDSAAYFCASSPESPPYQPQHFGDGTRLSIL.

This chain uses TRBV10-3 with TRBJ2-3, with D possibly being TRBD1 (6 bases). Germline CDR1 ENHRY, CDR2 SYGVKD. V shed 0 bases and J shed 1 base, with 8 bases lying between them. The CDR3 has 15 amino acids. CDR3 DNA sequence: TGTGCCATCAGTGAGTCGGCAGGGGGCACAGATACGCAGTATTTT. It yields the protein CAISESAGGTDTQYF.

Here the CDR3 DNA reads TGCGCCAGCAGGTTAGCGGGGGGACCTTACGAGCAGTACTTC. Its translation: CASRLAGGPYEQYF. V usage is TRBV5-1 and J usage is TRBJ2-7; 10 bases are a match to TRBD2. The CDR3 covers 14 residues. CDR1 and CDR2 from the germline V gene are SGHRS and YFSETQ. The V gene end was trimmed by 5 bases and the J gene end by 4 bases; junction bases not matched to a gene: 6.

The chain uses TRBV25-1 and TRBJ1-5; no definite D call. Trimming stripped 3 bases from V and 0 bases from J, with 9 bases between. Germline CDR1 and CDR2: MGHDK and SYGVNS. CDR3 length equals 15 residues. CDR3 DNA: TGTGCCAGCAGTGAGGCTGACTATAGCAATCAGCCCCAGCATTTT. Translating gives CASSEADYSNQPQHF.

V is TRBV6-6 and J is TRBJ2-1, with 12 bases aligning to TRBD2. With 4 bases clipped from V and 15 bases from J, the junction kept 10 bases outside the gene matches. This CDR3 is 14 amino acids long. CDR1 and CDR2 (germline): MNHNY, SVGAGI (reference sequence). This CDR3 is CASSLTSGGPPPFF. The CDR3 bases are TGTGCCAGCAGTTTAACTAGCGGGGGGCCCCCACCGTTCTTC.

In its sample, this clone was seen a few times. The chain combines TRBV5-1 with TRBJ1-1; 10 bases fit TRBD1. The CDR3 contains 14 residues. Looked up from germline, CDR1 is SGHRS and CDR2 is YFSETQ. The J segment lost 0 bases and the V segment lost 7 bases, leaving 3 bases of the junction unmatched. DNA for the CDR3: TGCGCCAGCGTGACAGGGGGCATGAACACTGAAGCTTTCTTT. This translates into CASVTGGMNTEAFF.

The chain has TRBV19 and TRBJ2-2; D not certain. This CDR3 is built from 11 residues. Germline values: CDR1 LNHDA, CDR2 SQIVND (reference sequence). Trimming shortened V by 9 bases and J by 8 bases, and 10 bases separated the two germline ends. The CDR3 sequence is CASRLSGELFF. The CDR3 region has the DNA TGTGCCAGCCGTTTGTCTGGGGAGCTGTTTTTT.

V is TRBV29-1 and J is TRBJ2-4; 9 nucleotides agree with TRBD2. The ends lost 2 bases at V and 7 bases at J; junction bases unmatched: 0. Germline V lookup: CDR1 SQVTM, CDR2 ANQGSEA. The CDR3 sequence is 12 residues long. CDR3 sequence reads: CSVETSGNIQYF. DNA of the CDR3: TGCAGCGTTGAAACTAGCGGGAACATTCAGTACTTC. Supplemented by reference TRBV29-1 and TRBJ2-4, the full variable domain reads SAVISQKPSRDICQRGTSLTIQCQVDSQVTMMFWYRQQPGQSLTLIATANQGSEATYESGFVIDKFPISRPNLTFSTLTVSNMSPEDSSIYLCSVETSGNIQYFGAGTRLSVL.